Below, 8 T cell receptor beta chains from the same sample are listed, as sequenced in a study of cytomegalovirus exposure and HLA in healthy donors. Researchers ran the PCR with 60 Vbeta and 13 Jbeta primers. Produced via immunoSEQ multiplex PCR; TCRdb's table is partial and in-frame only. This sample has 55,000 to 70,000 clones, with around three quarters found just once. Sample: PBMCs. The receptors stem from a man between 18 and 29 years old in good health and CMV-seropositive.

The CDR3 spells CASSVQGGTEAFF. In DNA form, the CDR3 reads TGTGCCAGCAGCGTTCAGGGAGGGACTGAAGCTTTCTTT. The genes are TRBV9 and TRBJ1-1; TRBD1 might be the D (5 bases). Germline-derived CDR1 and CDR2 are SGDLS and YYNGEE. V shed 2 bases and J shed 5 bases, with 10 bases lying between them. CDR3 length equals 13 residues.

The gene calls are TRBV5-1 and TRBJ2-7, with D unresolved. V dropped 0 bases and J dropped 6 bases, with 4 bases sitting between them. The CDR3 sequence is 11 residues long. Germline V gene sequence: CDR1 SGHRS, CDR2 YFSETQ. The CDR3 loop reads CASSLESEQYF. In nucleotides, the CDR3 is TGCGCCAGCAGCTTGGAGAGCGAGCAGTACTTC.

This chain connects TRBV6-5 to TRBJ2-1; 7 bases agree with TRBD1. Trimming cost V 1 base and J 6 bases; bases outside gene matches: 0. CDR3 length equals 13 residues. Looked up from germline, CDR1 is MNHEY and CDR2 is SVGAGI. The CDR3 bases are TGTGCCAGCAGTTACTACAGGGGCAATGAGCAGTTCTTC. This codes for CASSYYRGNEQFF.

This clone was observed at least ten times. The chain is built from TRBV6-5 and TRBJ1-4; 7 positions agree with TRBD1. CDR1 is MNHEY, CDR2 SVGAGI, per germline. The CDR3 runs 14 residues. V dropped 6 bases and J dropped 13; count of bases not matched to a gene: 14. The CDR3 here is CASSPTGSAAILFF. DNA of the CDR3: TGTGCCAGCAGCCCGACAGGGAGCGCGGCTATACTGTTTTTT.

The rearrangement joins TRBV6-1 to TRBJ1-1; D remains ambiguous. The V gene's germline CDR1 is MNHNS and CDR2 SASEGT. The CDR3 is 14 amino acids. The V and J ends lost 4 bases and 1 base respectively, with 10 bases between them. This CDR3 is CASSATRGNTEAFF. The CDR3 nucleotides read TGTGCCAGCAGTGCCACTCGGGGGAACACTGAAGCTTTCTTT.

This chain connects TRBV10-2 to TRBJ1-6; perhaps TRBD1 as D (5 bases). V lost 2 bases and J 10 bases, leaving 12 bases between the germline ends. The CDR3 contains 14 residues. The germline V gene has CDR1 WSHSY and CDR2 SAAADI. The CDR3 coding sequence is TGCGCCAGCAGTGAGACAGGTGCAGGATCACCCCTCCACTTT. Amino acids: CASSETGAGSPLHF.

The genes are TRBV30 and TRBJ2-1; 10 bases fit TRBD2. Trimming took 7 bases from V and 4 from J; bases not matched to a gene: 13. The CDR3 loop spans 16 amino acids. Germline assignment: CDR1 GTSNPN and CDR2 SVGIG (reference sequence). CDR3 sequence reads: CASERATSGLYNEQFF. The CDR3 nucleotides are TGTGCCTCCGAGAGGGCGACTAGCGGGCTTTACAATGAGCAGTTCTTC. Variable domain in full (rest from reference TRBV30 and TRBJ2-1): SQTIHQWPATLVQPVGSPLSLECTVEGTSNPNLYWYRQAAGRGLQLLFYSVGIGQISSEVPQNLSASRPQDRQFILSSKKLLLSDSGFYLCASERATSGLYNEQFFGPGTRLTVL.

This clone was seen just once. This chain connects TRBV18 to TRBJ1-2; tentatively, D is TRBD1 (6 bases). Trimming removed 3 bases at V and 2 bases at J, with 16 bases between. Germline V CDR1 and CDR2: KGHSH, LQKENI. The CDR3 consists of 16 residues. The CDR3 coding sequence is TGTGCCAGCTCACCGGGGGGGGGCCTGATCAACTATGGCTACACCTTC. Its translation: CASSPGGGLINYGYTF.